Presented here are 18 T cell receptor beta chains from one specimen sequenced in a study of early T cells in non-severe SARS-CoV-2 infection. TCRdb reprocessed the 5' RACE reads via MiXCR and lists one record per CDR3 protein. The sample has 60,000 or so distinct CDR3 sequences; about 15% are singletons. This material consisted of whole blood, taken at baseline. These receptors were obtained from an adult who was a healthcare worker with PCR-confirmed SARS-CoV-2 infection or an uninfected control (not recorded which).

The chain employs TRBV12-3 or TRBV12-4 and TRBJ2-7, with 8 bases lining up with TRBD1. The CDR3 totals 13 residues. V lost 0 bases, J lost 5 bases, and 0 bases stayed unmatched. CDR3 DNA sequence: TGTGCCAGCAGTTTAGCCAGGGGGCACGAGCAGTACTTC. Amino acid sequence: CASSLARGHEQYF.

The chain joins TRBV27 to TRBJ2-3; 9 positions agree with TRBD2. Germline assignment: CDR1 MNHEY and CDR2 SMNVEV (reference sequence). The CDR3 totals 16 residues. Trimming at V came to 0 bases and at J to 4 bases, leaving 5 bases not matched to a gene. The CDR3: CASSLSSGRNSDTQYF. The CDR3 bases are TGTGCCAGCAGTTTATCTAGCGGGAGAAACTCAGATACGCAGTATTTT.

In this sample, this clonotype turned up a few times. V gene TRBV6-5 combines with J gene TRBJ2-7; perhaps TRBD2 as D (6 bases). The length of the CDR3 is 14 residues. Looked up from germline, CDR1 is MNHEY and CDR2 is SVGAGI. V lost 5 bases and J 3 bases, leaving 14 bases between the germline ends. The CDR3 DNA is TGTGCCAGCAGTCTTAGCGGTCGATACTACGAGCAGTACTTC. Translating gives CASSLSGRYYEQYF.

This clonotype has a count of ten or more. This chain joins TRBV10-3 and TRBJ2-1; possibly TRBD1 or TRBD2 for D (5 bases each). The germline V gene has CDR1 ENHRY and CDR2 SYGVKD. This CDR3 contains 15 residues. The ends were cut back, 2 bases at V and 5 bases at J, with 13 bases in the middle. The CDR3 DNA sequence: TGTGCCATCAGTGAGGAAGGGAGAGGGGACAATGAGCAGTTCTTC. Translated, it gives CAISEEGRGDNEQFF.

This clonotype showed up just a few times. The CDR3 loop is CASSSGLAGGPYEQYF. The CDR3 DNA is TGCGCCAGCAGCTCCGGACTAGCGGGAGGCCCCTACGAGCAGTACTTC. The chain combines TRBV5-1 with TRBJ2-7; 14 nucleotides match TRBD2. V dropped 3 bases and J dropped 2; count of bases not matched to a gene: 4. Germline V gene sequence: CDR1 SGHRS, CDR2 YFSETQ. The CDR3 consists of 16 residues. Combining the CDR3 with reference TRBV5-1 and TRBJ2-7 gives the whole variable domain KAGVTQTPRYLIKTRGQQVTLSCSPISGHRSVSWYQQTPGQGLQFLFEYFSETQRNKGNFPGRFSGRQFSNSRSEMNVSTLELGDSALYLCASSSGLAGGPYEQYFGPGTRLTVT.

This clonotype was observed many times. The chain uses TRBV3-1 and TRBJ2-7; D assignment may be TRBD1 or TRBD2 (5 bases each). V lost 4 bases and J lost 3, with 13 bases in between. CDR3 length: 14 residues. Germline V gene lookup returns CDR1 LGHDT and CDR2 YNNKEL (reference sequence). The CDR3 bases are TGTGCCAGCAGCCCCCCCGGGGCGAGCTACGAGCAGTACTTC. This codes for CASSPPGASYEQYF.

The DNA for the CDR3 is TGTGCCGCCGAAAGAAGTTCCGGGACTAGCGGGACGGGAGAGCAGTACTTC. Translated: CAAERSSGTSGTGEQYF. J is TRBJ2-7 and V is TRBV10-3; 13 bases match TRBD2. V trimming: 11 bases; J trimming: 7 bases; junction bases outside the gene matches: 20. The CDR3 sequence is 17 residues long. Germline CDR1 and CDR2: ENHRY and SYGVKD.

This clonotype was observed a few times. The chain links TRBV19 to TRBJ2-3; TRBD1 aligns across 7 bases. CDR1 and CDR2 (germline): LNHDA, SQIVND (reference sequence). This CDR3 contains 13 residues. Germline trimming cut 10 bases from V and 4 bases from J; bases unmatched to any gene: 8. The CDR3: CATGTELADTQYF. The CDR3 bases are TGTGCCACGGGGACAGAGCTGGCAGATACGCAGTATTTT.

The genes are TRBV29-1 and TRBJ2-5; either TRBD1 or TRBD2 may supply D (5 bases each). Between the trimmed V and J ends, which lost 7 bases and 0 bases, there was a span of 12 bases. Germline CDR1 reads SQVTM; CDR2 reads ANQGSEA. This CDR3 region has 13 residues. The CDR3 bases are TGCAGCGCTACGGGACCGAACCAAGAGACCCAGTACTTC. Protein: CSATGPNQETQYF.

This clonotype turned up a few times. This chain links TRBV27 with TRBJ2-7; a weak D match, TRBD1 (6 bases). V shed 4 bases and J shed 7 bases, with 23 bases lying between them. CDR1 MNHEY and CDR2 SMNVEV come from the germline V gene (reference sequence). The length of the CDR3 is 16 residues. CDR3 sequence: CASSSTGQSRAGEQYF. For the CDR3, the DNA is TGTGCCAGCAGTTCGACTGGACAGTCTCGCGCTGGGGAGCAGTACTTC.

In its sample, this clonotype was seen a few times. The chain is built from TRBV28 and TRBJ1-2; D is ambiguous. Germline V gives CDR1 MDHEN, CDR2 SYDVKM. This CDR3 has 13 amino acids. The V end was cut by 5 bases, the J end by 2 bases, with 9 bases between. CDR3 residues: CASSMDSNYGYTF. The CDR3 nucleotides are TGTGCCAGCAGTATGGACTCCAACTATGGCTACACCTTC.

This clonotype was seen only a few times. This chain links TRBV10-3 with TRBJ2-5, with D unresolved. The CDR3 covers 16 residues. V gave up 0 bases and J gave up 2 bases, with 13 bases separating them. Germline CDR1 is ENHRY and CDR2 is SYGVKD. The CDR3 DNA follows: TGTGCCATCAGTGAGTCGATCTCCCTGGGACAAGAGACCCAGTACTTC. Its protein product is CAISESISLGQETQYF.

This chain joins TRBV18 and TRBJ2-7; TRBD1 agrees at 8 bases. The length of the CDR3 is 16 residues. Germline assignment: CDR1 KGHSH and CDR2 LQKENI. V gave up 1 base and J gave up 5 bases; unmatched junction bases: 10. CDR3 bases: TGTGCCAGCTCACCACGGGGGACAGGACAATTCCACGAGCAGTACTTC. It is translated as CASSPRGTGQFHEQYF. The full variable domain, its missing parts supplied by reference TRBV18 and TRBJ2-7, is NAGVMQNPRHLVRRRGQEARLRCSPMKGHSHVYWYRQLPEEGLKFMVYLQKENIIDESGMPKERFSAEFPKEGPSILRIQQVVRGDSAAYFCASSPRGTGQFHEQYFGPGTRLTVT.

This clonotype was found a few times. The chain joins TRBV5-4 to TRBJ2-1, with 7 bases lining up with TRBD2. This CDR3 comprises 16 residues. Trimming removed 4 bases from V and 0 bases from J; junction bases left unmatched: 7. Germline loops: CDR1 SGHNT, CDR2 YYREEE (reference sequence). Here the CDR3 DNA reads TGTGCCAGCAGCCTAGACGGACTAGTCTCCTACAATGAGCAGTTCTTC. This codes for CASSLDGLVSYNEQFF.

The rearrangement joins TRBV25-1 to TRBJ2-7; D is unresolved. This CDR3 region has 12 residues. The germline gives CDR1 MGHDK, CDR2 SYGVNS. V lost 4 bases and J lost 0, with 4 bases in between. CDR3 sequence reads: CASSVSSYEQYF. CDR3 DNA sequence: TGTGCCAGCAGTGTCTCCTCCTACGAGCAGTACTTC.

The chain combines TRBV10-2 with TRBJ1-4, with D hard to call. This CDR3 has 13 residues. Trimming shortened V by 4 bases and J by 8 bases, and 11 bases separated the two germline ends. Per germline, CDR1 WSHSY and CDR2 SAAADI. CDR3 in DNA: TGCGCCAGCAGTGTGGTTCGCGACGAAAAACTGTTTTTT. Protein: CASSVVRDEKLFF.

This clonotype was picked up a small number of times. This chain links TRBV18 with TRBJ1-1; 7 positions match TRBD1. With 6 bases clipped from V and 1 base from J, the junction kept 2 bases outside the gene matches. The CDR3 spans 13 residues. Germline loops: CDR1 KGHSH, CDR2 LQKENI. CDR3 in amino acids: CASSTGTNTEAFF. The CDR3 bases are TGTGCCAGCTCGACAGGGACGAACACTGAAGCTTTCTTT.

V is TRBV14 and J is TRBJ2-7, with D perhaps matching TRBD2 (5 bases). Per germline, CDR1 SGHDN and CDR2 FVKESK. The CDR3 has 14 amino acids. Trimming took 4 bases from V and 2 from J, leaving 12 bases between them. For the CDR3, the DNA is TGTGCCAGCAGCCCATGGATGGAGGCCTACGAGCAGTACTTC. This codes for CASSPWMEAYEQYF.